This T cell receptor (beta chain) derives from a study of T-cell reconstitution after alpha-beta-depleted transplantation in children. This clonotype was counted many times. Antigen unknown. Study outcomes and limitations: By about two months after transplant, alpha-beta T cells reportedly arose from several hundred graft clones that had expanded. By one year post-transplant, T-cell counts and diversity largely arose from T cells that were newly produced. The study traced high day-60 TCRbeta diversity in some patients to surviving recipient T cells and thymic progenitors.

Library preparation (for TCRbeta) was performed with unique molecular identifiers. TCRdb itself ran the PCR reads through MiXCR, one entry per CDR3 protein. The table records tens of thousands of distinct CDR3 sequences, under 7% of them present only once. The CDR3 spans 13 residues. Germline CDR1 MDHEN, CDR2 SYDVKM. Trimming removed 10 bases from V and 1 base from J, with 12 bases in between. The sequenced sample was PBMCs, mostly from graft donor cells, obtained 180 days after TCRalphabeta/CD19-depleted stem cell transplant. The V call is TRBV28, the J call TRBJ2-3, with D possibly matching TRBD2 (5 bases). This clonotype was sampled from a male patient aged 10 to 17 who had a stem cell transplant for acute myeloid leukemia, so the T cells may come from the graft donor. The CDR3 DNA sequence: TGTGCCACCGCGGGCGGCCGCACAGATACGCAGTATTTT. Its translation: CATAGGRTDTQYF.